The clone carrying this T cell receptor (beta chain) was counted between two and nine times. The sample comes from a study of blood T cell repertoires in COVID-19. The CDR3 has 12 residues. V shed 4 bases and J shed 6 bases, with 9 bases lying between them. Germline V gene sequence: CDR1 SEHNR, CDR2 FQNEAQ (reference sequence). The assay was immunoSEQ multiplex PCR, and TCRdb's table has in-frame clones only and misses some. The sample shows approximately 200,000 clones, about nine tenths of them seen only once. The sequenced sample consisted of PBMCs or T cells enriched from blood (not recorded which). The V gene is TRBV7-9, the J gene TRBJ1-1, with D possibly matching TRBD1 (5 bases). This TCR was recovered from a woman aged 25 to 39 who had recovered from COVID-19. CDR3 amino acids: CASSSGGAEAFF. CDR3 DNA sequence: TGTGCCAGCAGCTCGGGAGGGGCTGAAGCTTTCTTT. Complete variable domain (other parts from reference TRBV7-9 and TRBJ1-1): DTGVSQNPRHKITKRGQNVTFRCDPISEHNRLYWYRQTLGQGPEFLTYFQNEAQLEKSRLLSDRFSAERPKGSFSTLEIQRTEQGDSAMYLCASSSGGAEAFFGQGTRLTVV.